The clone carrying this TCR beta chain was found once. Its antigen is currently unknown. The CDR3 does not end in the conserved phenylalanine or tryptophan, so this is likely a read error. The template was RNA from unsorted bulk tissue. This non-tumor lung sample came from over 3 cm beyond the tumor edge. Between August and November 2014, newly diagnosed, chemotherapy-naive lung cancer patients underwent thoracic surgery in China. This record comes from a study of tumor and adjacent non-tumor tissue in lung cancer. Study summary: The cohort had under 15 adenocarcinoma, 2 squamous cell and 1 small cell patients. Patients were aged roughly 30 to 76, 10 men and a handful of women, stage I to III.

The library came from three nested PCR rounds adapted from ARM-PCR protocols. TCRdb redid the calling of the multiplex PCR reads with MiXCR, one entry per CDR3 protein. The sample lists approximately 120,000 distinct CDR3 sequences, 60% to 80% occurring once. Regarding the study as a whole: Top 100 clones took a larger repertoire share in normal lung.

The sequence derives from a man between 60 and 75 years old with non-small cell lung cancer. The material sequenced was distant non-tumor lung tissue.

CDR3 bases: TGTGCCAGCTTAGTCGGCTACACAGATACGCAGTATTCT. Translation: CASLVGYTDTQYS. The chain recombines TRBV11-3 with TRBJ2-3; D not resolved. V shed 8 bases and J shed 2 bases, with 11 bases lying between them. The CDR3 extends over 13 amino acids. Germline V gene lookup returns CDR1 SGHNT and CDR2 YENEEA.